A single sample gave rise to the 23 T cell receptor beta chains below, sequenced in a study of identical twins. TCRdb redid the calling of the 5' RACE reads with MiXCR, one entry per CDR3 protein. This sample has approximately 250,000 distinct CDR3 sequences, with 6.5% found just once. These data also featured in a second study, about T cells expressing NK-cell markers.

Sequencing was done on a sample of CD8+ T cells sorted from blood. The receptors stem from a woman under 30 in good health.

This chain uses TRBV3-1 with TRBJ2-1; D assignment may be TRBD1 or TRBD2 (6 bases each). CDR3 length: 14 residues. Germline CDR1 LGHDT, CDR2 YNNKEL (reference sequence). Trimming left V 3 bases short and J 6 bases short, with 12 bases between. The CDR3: CASSQTRGVNEQFF. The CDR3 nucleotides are TGTGCCAGCAGCCAGACTAGGGGGGTCAATGAGCAGTTCTTC.

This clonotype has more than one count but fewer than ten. The CDR3, as DNA: TGTGCCAGCAGCTTAGAAGAGAGGGCCGGGTACGAGCAGTACTTC. Its translation is CASSLEERAGYEQYF. V usage is TRBV7-6 and J usage is TRBJ2-7, with D maybe TRBD2 (5 bases). Germline CDR1 SGHVS, CDR2 FNYEAQ. This CDR3 spans 15 amino acids. Trimming left V 1 base short and J 4 bases short, with 14 bases between.

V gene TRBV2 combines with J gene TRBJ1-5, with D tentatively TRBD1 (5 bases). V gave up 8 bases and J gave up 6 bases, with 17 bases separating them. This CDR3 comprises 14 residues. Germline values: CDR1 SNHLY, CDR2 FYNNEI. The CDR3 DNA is TGTGCCAGCTCCCCCGGGACGTCAAGTCAGCCCCAGCATTTT. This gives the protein CASSPGTSSQPQHF.

CDR3 protein: CASSFSGTGPSYEQYF. The CDR3 DNA reads TGTGCCAGCAGCTTTAGTGGGACAGGGCCCTCCTACGAGCAGTACTTC. J is TRBJ2-7 and V is TRBV7-6, with 9 bases aligning to TRBD1. This CDR3 has 16 residues. Germline CDR1 SGHVS, CDR2 FNYEAQ. J gave up 0 bases and V 3 bases, and 6 bases lay outside the gene matches.

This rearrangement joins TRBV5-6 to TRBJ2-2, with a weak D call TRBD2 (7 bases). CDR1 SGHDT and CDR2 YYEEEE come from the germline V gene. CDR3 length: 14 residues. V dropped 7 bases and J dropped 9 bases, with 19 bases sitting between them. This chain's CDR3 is CASSLGGPSWELFF. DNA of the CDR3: TGTGCCAGCTCCCTCGGGGGGCCCAGCTGGGAGCTGTTTTTT.

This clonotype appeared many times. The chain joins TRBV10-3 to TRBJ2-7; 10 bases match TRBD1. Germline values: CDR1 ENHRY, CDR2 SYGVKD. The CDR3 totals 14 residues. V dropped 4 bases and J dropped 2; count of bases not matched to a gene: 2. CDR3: CAISVGQGTYEQYF. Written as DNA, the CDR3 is TGTGCCATCAGTGTGGGACAGGGGACCTACGAGCAGTACTTC.

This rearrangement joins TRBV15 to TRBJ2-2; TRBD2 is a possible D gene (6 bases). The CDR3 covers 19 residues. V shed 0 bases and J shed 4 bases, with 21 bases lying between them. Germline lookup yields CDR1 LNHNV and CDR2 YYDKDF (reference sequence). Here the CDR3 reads CATSRDRGVAGIVTGELFF. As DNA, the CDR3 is TGTGCCACCAGCAGAGATCGTGGGGTGGCGGGAATCGTCACCGGGGAGCTGTTTTTT.

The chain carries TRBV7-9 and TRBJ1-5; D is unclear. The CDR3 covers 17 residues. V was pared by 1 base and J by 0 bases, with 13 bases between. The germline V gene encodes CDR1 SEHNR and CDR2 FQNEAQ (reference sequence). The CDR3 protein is CASSLGVVRDSNQPQHF. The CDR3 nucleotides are TGTGCCAGCAGCTTAGGGGTGGTTCGGGATAGCAATCAGCCCCAGCATTTT.

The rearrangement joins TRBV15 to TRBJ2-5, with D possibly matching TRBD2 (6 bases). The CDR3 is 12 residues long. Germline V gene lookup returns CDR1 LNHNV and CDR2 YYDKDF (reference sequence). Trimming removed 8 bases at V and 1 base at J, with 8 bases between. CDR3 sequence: CATAGLQETQYF. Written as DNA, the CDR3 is TGTGCCACCGCGGGGCTCCAAGAGACCCAGTACTTC.

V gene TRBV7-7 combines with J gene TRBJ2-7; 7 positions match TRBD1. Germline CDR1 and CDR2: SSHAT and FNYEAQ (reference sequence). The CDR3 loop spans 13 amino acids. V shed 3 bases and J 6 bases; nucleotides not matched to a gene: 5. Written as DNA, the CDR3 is TGTGCCAGCAGCTTCCTACAGGGGAGCGAGCAGTACTTC. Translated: CASSFLQGSEQYF.

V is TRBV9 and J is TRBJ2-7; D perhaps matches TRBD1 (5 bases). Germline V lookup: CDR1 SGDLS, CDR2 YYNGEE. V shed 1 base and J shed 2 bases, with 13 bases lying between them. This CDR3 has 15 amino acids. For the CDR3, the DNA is TGTGCCAGCAGCGTATATGGGGCCTCAGCCTACGAGCAGTACTTC. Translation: CASSVYGASAYEQYF. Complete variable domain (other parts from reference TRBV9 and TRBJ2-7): DSGVTQTPKHLITATGQRVTLRCSPRSGDLSVYWYQQSLDQGLQFLIQYYNGEERAKGNILERFSAQQFPDLHSELNLSSLELGDSALYFCASSVYGASAYEQYFGPGTRLTVT.

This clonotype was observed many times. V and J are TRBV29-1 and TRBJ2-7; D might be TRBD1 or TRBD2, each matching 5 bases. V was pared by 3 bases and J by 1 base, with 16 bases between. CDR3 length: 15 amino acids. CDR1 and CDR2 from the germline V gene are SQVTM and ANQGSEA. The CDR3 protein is CSVELGTAESYEQYF. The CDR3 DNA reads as TGCAGCGTTGAGCTTGGGACGGCGGAATCCTACGAGCAGTACTTC.

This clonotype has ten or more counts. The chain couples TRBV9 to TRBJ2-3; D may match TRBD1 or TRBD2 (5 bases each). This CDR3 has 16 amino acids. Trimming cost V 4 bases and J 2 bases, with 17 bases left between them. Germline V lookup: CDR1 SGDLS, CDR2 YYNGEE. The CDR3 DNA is TGTGCCAGCAGCCCTTCCGGGGCGGAACTCACAGATACGCAGTATTTT. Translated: CASSPSGAELTDTQYF.

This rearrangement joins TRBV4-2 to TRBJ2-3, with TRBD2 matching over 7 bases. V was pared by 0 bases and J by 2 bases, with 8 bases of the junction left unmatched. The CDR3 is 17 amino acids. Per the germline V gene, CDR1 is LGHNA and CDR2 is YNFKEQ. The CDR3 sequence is CASSQELGGLITDTQYF. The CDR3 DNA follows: TGTGCCAGCAGCCAAGAGTTGGGGGGGTTGATCACAGATACGCAGTATTTT.

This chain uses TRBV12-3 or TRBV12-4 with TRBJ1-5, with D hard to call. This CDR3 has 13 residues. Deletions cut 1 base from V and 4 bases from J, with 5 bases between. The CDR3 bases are TGTGCCAGCAGTTTAGTCCCGAATCAGCCCCAGCATTTT. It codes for CASSLVPNQPQHF.

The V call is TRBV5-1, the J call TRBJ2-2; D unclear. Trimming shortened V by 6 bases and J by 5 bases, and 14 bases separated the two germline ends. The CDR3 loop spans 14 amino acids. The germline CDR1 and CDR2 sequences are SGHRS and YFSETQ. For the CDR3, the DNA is TGCGCCAGCACCCCGGGCCAGGCAACCGGGGAGCTGTTTTTT. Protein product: CASTPGQATGELFF.

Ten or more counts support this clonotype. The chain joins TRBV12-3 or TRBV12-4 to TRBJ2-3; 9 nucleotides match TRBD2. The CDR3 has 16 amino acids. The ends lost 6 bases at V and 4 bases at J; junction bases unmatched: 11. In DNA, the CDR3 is TGTGCCAGCAGATCCCATAGCGGGAGACGGGCAGATACGCAGTATTTT. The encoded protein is CASRSHSGRRADTQYF.

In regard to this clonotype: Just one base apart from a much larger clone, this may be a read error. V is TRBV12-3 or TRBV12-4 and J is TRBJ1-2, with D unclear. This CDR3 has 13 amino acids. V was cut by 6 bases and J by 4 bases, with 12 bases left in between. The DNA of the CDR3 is TGTGCCAGCAGATCCGGGGTTATCTATGGCTACACCTTC. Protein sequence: CASRSGVIYGYTF.

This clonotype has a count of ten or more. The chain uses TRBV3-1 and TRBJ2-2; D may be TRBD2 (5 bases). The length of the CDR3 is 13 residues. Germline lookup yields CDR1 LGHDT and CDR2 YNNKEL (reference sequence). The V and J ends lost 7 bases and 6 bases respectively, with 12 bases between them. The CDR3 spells CASTPGVAGELFF. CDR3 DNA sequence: TGTGCCAGCACGCCCGGGGTGGCCGGGGAGCTGTTTTTT. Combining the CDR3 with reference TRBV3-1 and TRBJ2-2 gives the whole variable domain DTAVSQTPKYLVTQMGNDKSIKCEQNLGHDTMYWYKQDSKKFLKIMFSYNNKELIINETVPNRFSPKSPDKAHLNLHINSLELGDSAVYFCASTPGVAGELFFGEGSRLTVL.

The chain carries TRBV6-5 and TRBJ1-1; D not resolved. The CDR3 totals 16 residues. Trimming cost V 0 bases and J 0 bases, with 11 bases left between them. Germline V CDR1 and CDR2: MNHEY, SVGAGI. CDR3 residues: CASSYSPFEMNTEAFF. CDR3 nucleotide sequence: TGTGCCAGCAGTTACTCTCCCTTCGAGATGAACACTGAAGCTTTCTTT.

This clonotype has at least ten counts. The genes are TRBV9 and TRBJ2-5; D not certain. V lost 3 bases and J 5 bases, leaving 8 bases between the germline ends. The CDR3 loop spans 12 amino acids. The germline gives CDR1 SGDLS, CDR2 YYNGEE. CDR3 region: CASSGTGETQYF. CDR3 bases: TGTGCCAGCAGCGGGACCGGGGAGACCCAGTACTTC.

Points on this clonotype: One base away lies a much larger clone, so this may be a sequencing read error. CDR3: CASGEGTGELFF. The DNA of the CDR3 is TGTGCCAGCGGAGAGGGCACCGGGGAGCTGTTTTTT. This chain links TRBV6-4 with TRBJ2-2; D might be TRBD2 (5 bases). Germline assignment: CDR1 MRHNA and CDR2 SNTAGT. The CDR3 is 12 residues long. V lost 8 bases and J 4 bases, leaving 8 bases between the germline ends.

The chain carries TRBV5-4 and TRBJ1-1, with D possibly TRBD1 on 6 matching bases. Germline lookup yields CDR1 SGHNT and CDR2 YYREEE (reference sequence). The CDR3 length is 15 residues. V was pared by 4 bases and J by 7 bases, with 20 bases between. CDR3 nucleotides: TGTGCCAGCAGCCAAGGGACATTGGGGGGGAGTGAAGCTTTCTTT. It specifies CASSQGTLGGSEAFF.